The 24 T cell receptor beta chains listed next were all sequenced from one sample in a study of early T cells in non-severe SARS-CoV-2 infection. TCRdb re-derived calls from the 5' RACE reads in MiXCR, one entry per CDR3 protein. The table lists around 40,000 distinct CDR3 sequences, 5% to 6.5% of them singletons. Source material: whole blood. These receptors were collected from an adult who was a healthcare worker with PCR-confirmed SARS-CoV-2 infection or an uninfected control (not recorded which).

J is TRBJ1-5 and V is TRBV28, with D uncertain. CDR1 is MDHEN and CDR2 is SYDVKM in the germline V gene. V was clipped by 6 bases and J by 4 bases, with 10 bases between them. CDR3 size: 13 residues. Here the CDR3 DNA reads TGTGCCAGCAGAGGAAAAAGGAATCAGCCCCAGCATTTT. Translation gives CASRGKRNQPQHF.

This clonotype has more than one count but fewer than ten. The chain employs TRBV9 and TRBJ2-5, with 12 bases matching TRBD2. In germline, CDR1 is SGDLS, CDR2 YYNGEE. With V trimmed by 0 bases and J by 1 base, 1 base remained unmatched. The CDR3 length is 16 residues. CDR3 residues: CASSVGLAGVQETQYF. CDR3 coding DNA: TGTGCCAGCAGCGTAGGACTAGCGGGAGTCCAAGAGACCCAGTACTTC.

The chain combines TRBV18 with TRBJ2-7; a possible D gene is TRBD1 (5 bases). The CDR3 is 13 amino acids. V dropped 0 bases and J dropped 6 bases, with 9 bases sitting between them. Germline CDR1 KGHSH, CDR2 LQKENI. The chain's CDR3 is CASSPPDIIEQYF. For the CDR3, the DNA is TGTGCCAGCTCACCACCGGACATCATCGAGCAGTACTTC.

This clonotype came up many times. The J gene is TRBJ2-1, the V gene TRBV12-3 or TRBV12-4; perhaps TRBD1 as D (6 bases). The length of the CDR3 is 14 residues. V was trimmed by 5 bases and J by 6 bases, leaving 14 bases between them. CDR3 sequence: CASSPDSLPNEQFF. Written as DNA, the CDR3 is TGTGCCAGCAGTCCGGACAGCCTACCCAATGAGCAGTTCTTC.

This sequence joins TRBV5-1 and TRBJ1-1, with 7 bases that match TRBD1. Germline values: CDR1 SGHRS, CDR2 YFSETQ. After removal of 2 bases from V and 1 base from J, the junction contained 23 bases not matched to a gene. The CDR3 is 21 amino acids. CDR3 sequence (DNA): TGCGCCAGCAGCTTAAGGGACAGCATACTAAACAGAGAGCGATCGAACACTGAAGCTTTCTTT. Translation gives CASSLRDSILNRERSNTEAFF.

This clonotype was counted ten times or more. The chain has TRBV14 and TRBJ2-7, with TRBD2 identical over 7 bases. The trim removed 1 base at V and 3 bases at J, leaving 6 bases unmatched. CDR3 length: 15 residues. The germline CDR1 and CDR2 sequences are SGHDN and FVKESK. CDR3 nucleotide sequence: TGTGCCAGCAGCCAAGTGGGGGGGATTAACTACGAGCAGTACTTC. This sequence encodes CASSQVGGINYEQYF.

In its sample, this clonotype was seen many times. The chain carries TRBV7-9 and TRBJ2-1, with D possibly matching TRBD2 (6 bases). V was shortened by 5 bases and J by 6 bases, with 23 bases between the two germline ends. Germline assignment: CDR1 SEHNR and CDR2 FQNEAQ (reference sequence). The CDR3 runs to 17 residues. This chain's CDR3 is CASSVGLSGLGSNEQFF. Written as DNA, the CDR3 is TGTGCCAGCAGCGTAGGATTATCGGGACTCGGTTCCAATGAGCAGTTCTTC. The complete variable domain, with remaining parts taken from reference TRBV7-9 and TRBJ2-1, reads DTGVSQNPRHKITKRGQNVTFRCDPISEHNRLYWYRQTLGQGPEFLTYFQNEAQLEKSRLLSDRFSAERPKGSFSTLEIQRTEQGDSAMYLCASSVGLSGLGSNEQFFGPGTRLTVL.

This clonotype appeared a few times. This chain links TRBV7-9 with TRBJ1-6, with 9 bases identical to TRBD1. The V segment lost 5 bases and the J segment 10 bases; nucleotides outside the gene matches: 6. Germline CDR1 reads SEHNR; CDR2 reads FQNEAQ (reference sequence). The CDR3 sequence is 14 residues long. The CDR3 DNA is TGTGCCAGCAGCCCACAGGGGGCGCAATCACCCCTCCACTTT. Protein: CASSPQGAQSPLHF.

This clonotype was recorded many times. The genes are TRBV4-1 and TRBJ1-1; D is unclear. V was clipped by 4 bases and J by 0 bases, with 12 bases between them. From germline, CDR1 is MGHRA and CDR2 YSYEKL. This CDR3 has 15 amino acids. CDR3 region: CASSPWAGMNTEAFF. CDR3 in DNA: TGCGCCAGCAGCCCATGGGCAGGAATGAACACTGAAGCTTTCTTT.

This clonotype was detected ten times or more. The V call is TRBV6-6, the J call TRBJ1-6, with 7 bases matching TRBD1. CDR3 size: 14 residues. V dropped 2 bases and J dropped 10; count of bases not matched to a gene: 5. Per the germline V gene, CDR1 is MNHNY and CDR2 is SVGAGI (reference sequence). The DNA of the CDR3 is TGTGCCAGCAGTTACAGACAGGGTCGATCACCCCTCCACTTT. Translation: CASSYRQGRSPLHF.

In its sample, this clonotype was seen many times. The chain recombines TRBV5-5 with TRBJ2-1; the match to TRBD2 covers 14 bases. Germline lookup yields CDR1 SGHKS and CDR2 YYEKEE (reference sequence). Trimming at V came to 2 bases and at J to 4 bases, leaving 14 bases not matched to a gene. The CDR3 is made up of 20 amino acids. As DNA, the CDR3 is TGTGCCAGCAGCTTTAGGGGGCAAGGGACTAGCGGGAGCCGGTACAATGAGCAGTTCTTC. Translation gives CASSFRGQGTSGSRYNEQFF.

At least ten counts were recorded for this clonotype. The chain combines TRBV4-1 with TRBJ2-7, with unresolved D. Germline CDR1 and CDR2: MGHRA and YSYEKL. V dropped 0 bases and J dropped 0 bases, with 9 bases sitting between them. The CDR3 contains 15 residues. CDR3 nucleotides: TGCGCCAGCAGCCAAGAGGTTCGAAGCTCCTACGAGCAGTACTTC. The encoded protein is CASSQEVRSSYEQYF.

The chain recombines TRBV20-1 with TRBJ2-5, with D maybe TRBD1 (5 bases). The V end was cut by 0 bases, the J end by 5 bases, with 19 bases between. The CDR3 sequence is 16 residues long. Germline V gives CDR1 DFQATT, CDR2 SNEGSKA (reference sequence). The CDR3 coding sequence is TGCAGTGCTAGAGACCCAAAGGGGCCCGAGAAGGAGACCCAGTACTTC. This encodes CSARDPKGPEKETQYF.

This clonotype was seen repeatedly, ten times or more. The J gene is TRBJ1-1, the V gene TRBV11-2; D remains unclear. This CDR3 is 11 amino acids long. V lost 1 base and J lost 7, with 4 bases in between. In germline, CDR1 is SGHAT, CDR2 FQNNGV. The CDR3 loop reads CASSLAGEAFF. CDR3 sequence (DNA): TGTGCCAGCAGCTTAGCTGGTGAAGCTTTCTTT.

This clonotype has a count of ten or more. The chain combines TRBV21-1 with TRBJ2-1; TRBD2, the table's D call, was not compared with the DNA. TRBV21-1 is a known pseudogene. This CDR3 is built from 17 residues. The CDR3 region is CASSTRTGWRERNEQFF. CDR3 sequence (DNA): TGTGCCAGCAGCACCCGGACGGGATGGCGGGAGCGGAATGAGCAGTTCTTC.

This clonotype was recorded many times. The chain links TRBV12-3 or TRBV12-4 to TRBJ1-4, with D possibly TRBD1 on 6 matching bases. The CDR3 runs to 15 residues. With 5 bases removed from V and 3 bases from J, the gap between germline ends came to 13 bases. DNA for the CDR3: TGTGCCAGCAGTCCAACACAGGGCCCTAATGAAAAACTGTTTTTT. Its translation: CASSPTQGPNEKLFF.

J is TRBJ1-1 and V is TRBV18, with 8 bases identical to TRBD1. CDR3 length: 11 amino acids. The ends lost 5 bases at V and 7 bases at J; junction bases unmatched: 0. Germline V CDR1 and CDR2: KGHSH, LQKENI. The CDR3 loop is CASSGQGEAFF. The CDR3 DNA reads TGTGCCAGCTCAGGACAGGGTGAAGCTTTCTTT.

This chain uses TRBV3-1 with TRBJ1-2, with D hard to call. Trimming removed 0 bases from V and 6 bases from J, with 17 bases in between. In germline, CDR1 is LGHDT, CDR2 YNNKEL (reference sequence). The CDR3 spans 16 residues. Here the CDR3 DNA reads TGTGCCAGCAGCCAAGATAGAGGGTGGCCCACGGATGGCTACACCTTC. Protein product: CASSQDRGWPTDGYTF.

In this sample, this clonotype turned up a few times. The rearrangement links TRBV19 to TRBJ1-1; 9 nucleotides match TRBD1. This CDR3 has 14 amino acids. Germline-derived CDR1 and CDR2 are LNHDA and SQIVND (reference sequence). Losses at the gene ends were 6 bases for V and 3 bases for J; bases not matched to a gene: 5. The CDR3 nucleotides are TGTGCCAGTAGCGTCCGGGACAGGGACACTGAAGCTTTCTTT. Translating it yields CASSVRDRDTEAFF.

This clonotype was detected ten times or more. The chain recombines TRBV6-1 with TRBJ2-3; tentative D call: TRBD2 (6 bases). This CDR3 region has 16 residues. Per the germline V gene, CDR1 is MNHNS and CDR2 is SASEGT. The ends were cut back, 0 bases at V and 2 bases at J, with 12 bases in the middle. CDR3 loop: CASSEALGLATDTQYF. The CDR3 nucleotides read TGTGCCAGCAGTGAAGCGCTGGGACTGGCCACAGATACGCAGTATTTT.

This clonotype was recorded at least ten times. The chain links TRBV29-1 to TRBJ2-1, with D unresolved. Per germline, CDR1 SQVTM and CDR2 ANQGSEA. V shed 1 base and J shed 5 bases, with 12 bases lying between them. The CDR3 runs to 14 residues. The CDR3, as DNA: TGCAGCGTTGAAGGCGGCGTCCATCACAATGAGCAGTTCTTC. Amino acids: CSVEGGVHHNEQFF.

This clonotype was observed at least ten times. The CDR3 DNA is TGTGCCAGCAGCTTAATCAGGGACCTCTATGGCTACACCTTC. Translated: CASSLIRDLYGYTF. This sequence joins TRBV7-2 and TRBJ1-2, with D maybe TRBD1 (5 bases). Germline loops: CDR1 SGHTA, CDR2 FQGNSA. The V end was cut by 2 bases, the J end by 4 bases, with 11 bases between. This CDR3 has 14 residues. The whole variable domain, remainder taken from reference TRBV7-2 and TRBJ1-2, is GAGVSQSPSNKVTEKGKDVELRCDPISGHTALYWYRQSLGQGLEFLIYFQGNSAPDKSGLPSDRFSAERTGGSVSTLTIQRTQQEDSAVYLCASSLIRDLYGYTFGSGTRLTVV.

This clonotype qualifies as medium-sized (0.01 to 0.1%). The rearrangement links TRBV7-9 to TRBJ1-5; 7 bases fit TRBD1. V trimming: 5 bases; J trimming: 7 bases; junction bases outside the gene matches: 8. The CDR3 length is 14 residues. Germline-derived CDR1 and CDR2 are SEHNR and FQNEAQ (reference sequence). This chain's CDR3 is CASSPIVGGQPQHF. DNA of the CDR3: TGTGCCAGCAGCCCTATAGTAGGGGGCCAGCCCCAGCATTTT. The variable domain in full, with the rest retrieved from reference TRBV7-9 and TRBJ1-5, is DTGVSQNPRHKITKRGQNVTFRCDPISEHNRLYWYRQTLGQGPEFLTYFQNEAQLEKSRLLSDRFSAERPKGSFSTLEIQRTEQGDSAMYLCASSPIVGGQPQHFGDGTRLSIL.

A few counts support this clonotype. The rearrangement links TRBV6-6 to TRBJ1-2, with unresolved D. This CDR3 spans 16 amino acids. Germline V gives CDR1 MNHNY, CDR2 SVGAGI (reference sequence). Trimming pared 6 bases from V and 1 base from J, leaving 18 bases between. The CDR3 reads CASRHLMGSDNYGYTF. DNA for the CDR3: TGTGCCAGCAGACATTTAATGGGGTCCGATAACTATGGCTACACCTTC.